This TCR beta chain was captured by sequencing in a study of T-cell memory formation after mild COVID-19. The CDR3 runs to 15 residues. The J segment lost 4 bases and the V segment lost 1 base, leaving 2 bases of the junction unmatched. TCRdb recomputed calls from the 5' RACE reads with MiXCR, one row per CDR3 protein. Of about 57,000 distinct CDR3 sequences listed, 12% are singletons. In its sample, this clonotype was seen a few times. The TCR was taken from a man aged 18 to 30 who had mild COVID-19 (a few samples of this study predate the infection). Cell type and time point are not known. Material for sequencing was PBMCs or a T cell subset sorted from them (not recorded which). V and J are TRBV12-3 or TRBV12-4 and TRBJ1-1; 11 bases fit TRBD1. The CDR3 nucleotides read TGTGCCAGCAGTTTAGTAGGGACAGGGGGCACTGAAGCTTTCTTT. Protein product: CASSLVGTGGTEAFF.